One and the same sample provided the 18 T cell receptor beta chains below, sequenced in a study of blood T cell repertoires in COVID-19. Clones were read by immunoSEQ multiplex PCR, and TCRdb kept only the in-frame ones, dropping some. The sample carries about 100,000 clones, 85% to 90% recorded once. Sequencing input: peripheral blood. The receptors here all came from a man between 60 and 70 years old with acute or convalescent COVID-19.

This clone was counted between two and nine times. The V call is TRBV4-1, the J call TRBJ2-7, with 8 bases aligning to TRBD2. CDR3 length: 16 amino acids. J was trimmed by 1 base and V by 6 bases; bases with no gene match: 11. CDR1 is MGHRA and CDR2 is YSYEKL in the germline V gene. This CDR3 is CASRFRYSGISYEQYF. The CDR3 nucleotides are TGCGCCAGCAGGTTTCGTTATAGCGGGATATCCTACGAGCAGTACTTC.

This chain links TRBV5-1 with TRBJ2-1, with 14 positions matching TRBD2. CDR3 length: 16 amino acids. The ends lost 0 bases at V and 7 bases at J; junction bases unmatched: 3. Germline V CDR1 and CDR2: SGHRS, YFSETQ. Here the CDR3 DNA reads TGCGCCAGCAGCTTGGGACTAGCGGGAGGGTTTAATGAGCAGTTCTTC. Translating it yields CASSLGLAGGFNEQFF.

This chain connects TRBV5-1 to TRBJ2-1; TRBD2 matches 8 bases. Germline loops: CDR1 SGHRS, CDR2 YFSETQ. V was pared by 3 bases and J by 7 bases, with 6 bases of the junction left unmatched. The CDR3 sequence is 14 residues long. The CDR3: CASSWGGRLNEQFF. CDR3 bases: TGCGCCAGCAGCTGGGGCGGGAGGTTGAATGAGCAGTTCTTC.

CDR3: CASSLARSAEAFF. The CDR3 region has the DNA TGTGCCAGCAGCTTAGCGCGGAGCGCTGAAGCTTTCTTT. The chain employs TRBV7-2 and TRBJ1-1; D not certain. Looked up from germline, CDR1 is SGHTA and CDR2 is FQGNSA. CDR3 length equals 13 residues. Trimming took 0 bases from V and 6 from J, leaving 8 bases between them.

This chain joins TRBV28 and TRBJ2-2; 9 bases match TRBD1. The length of the CDR3 is 15 residues. V dropped 6 bases and J dropped 4; count of bases not matched to a gene: 6. Germline V gene sequence: CDR1 MDHEN, CDR2 SYDVKM. CDR3 residues: CASRTQGAGTGELFF. CDR3 DNA: TGTGCCAGCAGAACACAGGGGGCAGGCACCGGGGAGCTGTTTTTT.

V and J are TRBV11-3 and TRBJ2-3; 8 bases map to TRBD2. V was pared by 6 bases and J by 7 bases, with 6 bases of the junction left unmatched. Germline V gene data show CDR1 as SGHNT and CDR2 as YENEEA. This CDR3 has 13 residues. The DNA of the CDR3 is TGTGCCAGCAGTTCTAGCGGGTCAAATACGCAGTATTTT. It specifies CASSSSGSNTQYF.

This clone was detected only once. The CDR3 bases are TGTGCCAGCAGCACCAGACTAGCGTGGGGTCGTAGTAGCACAGATACGCAGTATTTT. This encodes CASSTRLAWGRSSTDTQYF. The rearrangement links TRBV5-8 to TRBJ2-3; 8 bases are a match to TRBD2. CDR3 length: 19 residues. Germline V gene lookup returns CDR1 SGHTS and CDR2 YDEGEE. V was clipped by 4 bases and J by 0 bases; unmatched bases: 16.

The chain combines TRBV7-2 with TRBJ1-2; D call uncertain. The CDR3 consists of 13 residues. V was trimmed by 3 bases and J by 2 bases, leaving 7 bases between them. Germline V gene sequence: CDR1 SGHTA, CDR2 FQGNSA. In nucleotides, the CDR3 is TGTGCCAGCAGCTTTAGAGGAAACTATGGCTACACCTTC. Its translation is CASSFRGNYGYTF.

This sequence joins TRBV19 and TRBJ2-7; D might be TRBD1 (7 bases). The CDR3 totals 14 residues. The V end was cut by 3 bases, the J end by 2 bases, with 11 bases between. Germline lookup yields CDR1 LNHDA and CDR2 SQIVND (reference sequence). DNA of the CDR3: TGTGCCAGTAGTATGCGGGACAGCACCTACGAGCAGTACTTC. It encodes CASSMRDSTYEQYF.

The V and J genes are TRBV5-4 and TRBJ2-2; 9 nucleotides match TRBD1. V lost 5 bases and J lost 7; bases outside the gene matches: 9. The CDR3 runs 15 residues. Germline CDR1 reads SGHNT; CDR2 reads YYREEE (reference sequence). CDR3: CASSTKQGASGELFF. CDR3 coding DNA: TGTGCCAGCAGTACGAAACAGGGGGCAAGCGGGGAGCTGTTTTTT.

The J gene is TRBJ2-5, the V gene TRBV9; possibly TRBD1 for D (5 bases). The length of the CDR3 is 15 residues. The germline V and J ends were trimmed by 4 bases and 2 bases, with 15 bases remaining between them. Germline CDR1 SGDLS, CDR2 YYNGEE. CDR3 protein: CASSPPWGRQETQYF. Written as DNA, the CDR3 is TGTGCCAGCAGCCCCCCCTGGGGCAGACAAGAGACCCAGTACTTC.

In this sample, this clone turned up once. V is TRBV6-2 or TRBV6-3 and J is TRBJ2-5; D may be TRBD2 (5 bases). The germline gives CDR1 MNHEY, CDR2 SVGEGT. With 5 bases removed from V and 2 bases from J, the gap between germline ends came to 12 bases. This CDR3 is built from 14 residues. CDR3 sequence (DNA): TGTGCCAGCAGTGGACTTTTGCCGCAAGAGACCCAGTACTTC. Protein: CASSGLLPQETQYF.

V and J are TRBV25-1 and TRBJ2-3, with 12 bases matching TRBD2. The CDR3 runs to 16 residues. With 3 bases clipped from V and 1 base from J, the junction kept 2 bases outside the gene matches. Germline values: CDR1 MGHDK, CDR2 SYGVNS. The CDR3 loop is CASSERLAGGTDTQYF. In DNA, the CDR3 is TGTGCCAGCAGTGAGCGACTAGCGGGGGGCACAGATACGCAGTATTTT.

This chain connects TRBV4-2 to TRBJ1-5; maybe TRBD1 (6 bases). The V gene's germline CDR1 is LGHNA and CDR2 YNFKEQ. Trimming took off 0 bases at V and 6 bases at J, with 18 bases between the two ends. The CDR3 is 17 residues long. The CDR3 DNA reads as TGTGCCAGCAGCCAAGATTTCGGAAGGGGGATTACTCAGCCCCAGCATTTT. Its protein is CASSQDFGRGITQPQHF.

J is TRBJ2-7 and V is TRBV5-1; the match to TRBD1 covers 9 bases. Germline CDR1 and CDR2: SGHRS and YFSETQ. Unmatched junction bases numbered 2, after V lost 5 bases and J lost 2 bases. The CDR3 covers 13 residues. Here the CDR3 DNA reads TGCGCCAGCAGACGGGACAGGGCCTACGAGCAGTACTTC. Protein sequence: CASRRDRAYEQYF. Looking up the rest from reference TRBV5-1 and TRBJ2-7 gives the full variable domain: KAGVTQTPRYLIKTRGQQVTLSCSPISGHRSVSWYQQTPGQGLQFLFEYFSETQRNKGNFPGRFSGRQFSNSRSEMNVSTLELGDSALYLCASRRDRAYEQYFGPGTRLTVT.

CDR3 nucleotides: TGTGCCAGCAGCTTCTTCGGAGCGGGAGCCGCAGATACGCAGTATTTT. Protein product: CASSFFGAGAADTQYF. The chain uses TRBV7-2 and TRBJ2-3, with 8 bases fitting TRBD2. Germline V gene sequence: CDR1 SGHTA, CDR2 FQGNSA. Trimming cost V 3 bases and J 4 bases; bases outside gene matches: 9. This CDR3 is built from 16 residues.

The chain combines TRBV30 with TRBJ1-4, with 10 bases fitting TRBD1. Germline assignment: CDR1 GTSNPN and CDR2 SVGIG (reference sequence). The CDR3 covers 14 residues. V dropped 4 bases and J dropped 8; count of bases not matched to a gene: 7. As DNA, the CDR3 is TGTGCCTGGAAAAGGACAGGGGGTGGGGAAAAACTGTTTTTT. It encodes CAWKRTGGGEKLFF.

The chain uses TRBV7-9 and TRBJ2-2, with D perhaps TRBD2 (5 bases). Trimming removed 8 bases at V and 0 bases at J, with 19 bases between. CDR1 is SEHNR and CDR2 is FQNEAQ in the germline V gene (reference sequence). CDR3 size: 17 residues. The CDR3 protein is CASRRERGNTNTGELFF. The CDR3 coding sequence is TGTGCCAGCCGCAGAGAACGGGGAAATACGAACACCGGGGAGCTGTTTTTT.